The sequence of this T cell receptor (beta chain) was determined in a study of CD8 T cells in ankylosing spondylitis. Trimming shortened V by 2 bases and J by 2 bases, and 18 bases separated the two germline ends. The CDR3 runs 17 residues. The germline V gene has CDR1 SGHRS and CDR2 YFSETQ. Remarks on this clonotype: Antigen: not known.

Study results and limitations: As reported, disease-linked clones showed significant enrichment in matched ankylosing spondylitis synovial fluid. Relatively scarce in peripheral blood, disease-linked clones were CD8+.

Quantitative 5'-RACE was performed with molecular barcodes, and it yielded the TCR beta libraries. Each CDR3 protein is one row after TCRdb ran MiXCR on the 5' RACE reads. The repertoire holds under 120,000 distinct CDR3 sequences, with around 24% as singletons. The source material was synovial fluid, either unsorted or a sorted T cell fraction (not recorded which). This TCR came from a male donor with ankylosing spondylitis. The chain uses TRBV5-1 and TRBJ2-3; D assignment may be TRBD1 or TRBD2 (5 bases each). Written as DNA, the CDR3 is TGCGCCAGCAGCTTTATATCCTGGGACGGAAACACAGATACGCAGTATTTT. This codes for CASSFISWDGNTDTQYF.